What follows are 24 T cell receptor beta chains derived from one specimen sequenced in a study of human T cells and chemical hapten exposure (dated by TCRdb to the early 2020s). The sample's time point label, in plain terms: patch test 3, about 24 weeks after DPC sensitization. The sample's treatment or condition label, in plain terms: therapeutic diphenylcyclopropenone sensitization with weekly scalp DPC. The library came from RACE. The listed sequencing device is NextSeq 500. Clones were called with MiXCR by TCRdb after fastp trimmed the public reads at Q25, and only in-frame beta chains were retained. Records with the same CDR3 protein are collapsed into one entry carrying the most frequent genes and DNA. This sample gives about 82,000 distinct CDR3 sequences in total; 11% of them show up just once. The ten largest clonotypes hold around 3.6% of the sample. Here the sequenced sample was whole blood, taken in connection with sensitization to the hapten diphenylcyclopropenone (DPC). Every receptor here comes from a woman aged 50 to 65 with alopecia areata. Some clones in this sample may be carry-over from other donors' samples.

The sample holds a few counts of this clonotype. The chain has TRBV29-1 and TRBJ2-3; no clear D gene. Trimming removed 3 bases from V and 8 bases from J, with 9 bases in between. This CDR3 region has 11 residues. Germline lookup yields CDR1 SQVTM and CDR2 ANQGSEA. CDR3 region: CSVDIPPTQYF. CDR3 in DNA: TGCAGCGTTGACATCCCTCCTACGCAGTATTTT.

This chain connects TRBV11-2 to TRBJ2-3; weak D call: TRBD1 (6 bases). V was pared by 1 base and J by 0 bases, with 11 bases between. Germline-derived CDR1 and CDR2 are SGHAT and FQNNGV. The CDR3 contains 16 residues. CDR3 in DNA: TGTGCCAGCAGCTTAGGGCAGGGGTCGAGCACAGATACGCAGTATTTT. It yields the protein CASSLGQGSSTDTQYF.

The chain combines TRBV12-3 or TRBV12-4 with TRBJ2-7, with 10 bases matching TRBD2. The CDR3 length is 15 residues. V was clipped by 6 bases and J by 2 bases; unmatched bases: 7. In DNA form, the CDR3 reads TGTGCCAGCAGCCGTCCCAGCGGGAGGGCCTACGAGCAGTACTTC. Translation gives CASSRPSGRAYEQYF.

This clonotype turned up a few times. The CDR3 nucleotides are TGCAGTGCTAGAAGCGGGAGGGTGAGCACAGATACGCAGTATTTT. This encodes CSARSGRVSTDTQYF. The V and J genes are TRBV20-1 and TRBJ2-3; TRBD2 aligns across 10 bases. CDR1 is DFQATT and CDR2 is SNEGSKA in the germline V gene (reference sequence). V dropped 2 bases and J dropped 0; count of bases not matched to a gene: 2. The CDR3 spans 15 residues.

The chain combines TRBV14 with TRBJ2-5; weak D call: TRBD2 (5 bases). CDR3 size: 15 residues. CDR1 is SGHDN, CDR2 FVKESK, per germline. V lost 1 base and J 5 bases, leaving 14 bases between the germline ends. CDR3 protein: CASSQALGELETQYF. For the CDR3, the DNA is TGTGCCAGCAGCCAAGCGTTGGGAGAGTTGGAGACCCAGTACTTC.

In DNA form, the CDR3 reads TGTGCCAGCAGCTCTCAGACAGGTTTTTTGTACGAGCAGTACTTC. This encodes CASSSQTGFLYEQYF. The gene calls are TRBV11-2 and TRBJ2-7, with D perhaps TRBD1 (6 bases). Germline CDR1 reads SGHAT; CDR2 reads FQNNGV. The CDR3 has 15 residues. Trimming shortened V by 4 bases and J by 4 bases, and 17 bases separated the two germline ends. Full variable domain (missing parts from reference TRBV11-2 and TRBJ2-7): EAGVAQSPRYKIIEKRQSVAFWCNPISGHATLYWYQQILGQGPKLLIQFQNNGVVDDSQLPKDRFSAERLKGVDSTLKIQPAKLEDSAVYLCASSSQTGFLYEQYFGPGTRLTVT.

This clonotype has a count of ten or more. This rearrangement joins TRBV7-9 to TRBJ2-1, with 7 bases aligning to TRBD2. The CDR3 loop spans 15 amino acids. Germline CDR1 is SEHNR and CDR2 is FQNEAQ (reference sequence). The junction had 10 bases not matched to a gene; V was cut back by 4 bases and J by 7 bases. The CDR3: CASSSSPTSNNEQFF. Written as DNA, the CDR3 is TGTGCCAGCAGCTCGTCTCCGACTAGCAATAATGAGCAGTTCTTC.

This clonotype was detected a few times. The J gene is TRBJ2-2, the V gene TRBV6-1; D may match TRBD1 or TRBD2 (5 bases each). Per the germline V gene, CDR1 is MNHNS and CDR2 is SASEGT. The CDR3 length is 16 residues. V lost 4 bases to trimming and J lost 0 bases, with 12 bases between them. CDR3 DNA: TGTGCCAGCAGTGGCCGGGACGCATCGAACACCGGGGAGCTGTTTTTT. Translated: CASSGRDASNTGELFF.

This clonotype was recorded many times. The genes are TRBV7-2 and TRBJ1-1; TRBD1 aligns across 9 bases. Germline values: CDR1 SGHTA, CDR2 FQGNSA. V trimming: 4 bases; J trimming: 4 bases; junction bases outside the gene matches: 10. This CDR3 is built from 16 residues. The CDR3 bases are TGTGCCAGCAGCTCTAAGGGACAGGGCATACGCACTGAAGCTTTCTTT. Translating gives CASSSKGQGIRTEAFF.

This clonotype was seen repeatedly, ten times or more. The V gene is TRBV6-5, the J gene TRBJ2-7, with 9 nucleotides matching TRBD1. V shed 6 bases and J 1 base; nucleotides not matched to a gene: 4. The germline CDR1 and CDR2 sequences are MNHEY and SVGAGI. This CDR3 region has 14 residues. CDR3 region: CASRGTGRSYEQYF. The CDR3 nucleotides read TGTGCCAGCAGGGGGACAGGGCGGTCCTACGAGCAGTACTTC.

The chain links TRBV6-6 to TRBJ2-7, with 7 bases aligning to TRBD1. This CDR3 has 16 amino acids. Germline CDR1 is MNHNY and CDR2 is SVGAGI (reference sequence). After removal of 6 bases from V and 3 bases from J, the junction contained 14 bases not matched to a gene. The CDR3 here is CASRRSRDSAYYEQYF. The CDR3, as DNA: TGTGCCAGCAGACGAAGCCGGGACAGTGCTTACTACGAGCAGTACTTC.

This clonotype showed up many times. This chain joins TRBV29-1 and TRBJ1-4; D is possibly TRBD1 (5 bases). Germline lookup yields CDR1 SQVTM and CDR2 ANQGSEA. V was trimmed by 6 bases and J by 0 bases, leaving 11 bases between them. The CDR3 length is 14 residues. CDR3 bases: TGCAGCGTCCAAGGGGCTGCAACTAATGAAAAACTGTTTTTT. The encoded protein is CSVQGAATNEKLFF. The complete variable domain, with remaining parts taken from reference TRBV29-1 and TRBJ1-4, reads SAVISQKPSRDICQRGTSLTIQCQVDSQVTMMFWYRQQPGQSLTLIATANQGSEATYESGFVIDKFPISRPNLTFSTLTVSNMSPEDSSIYLCSVQGAATNEKLFFGSGTQLSVL.

This clonotype has only a few counts. The gene calls are TRBV7-8 and TRBJ1-5; D is uncertain. In germline, CDR1 is SGHVS, CDR2 FQNEAQ. There are 16 residues in the CDR3. Trimming took off 0 bases at V and 4 bases at J, with 13 bases between the two ends. The CDR3 DNA follows: TGTGCCAGCAGCTTAGCCAGGACGAGGCTAAATCAGCCCCAGCATTTT. As protein: CASSLARTRLNQPQHF.

This clonotype has just a few counts. This chain connects TRBV20-1 to TRBJ1-5, with D possibly being TRBD1 (6 bases). Germline lookup yields CDR1 DFQATT and CDR2 SNEGSKA (reference sequence). V was shortened by 3 bases and J by 4 bases, with 19 bases between the two germline ends. The CDR3 is made up of 16 amino acids. CDR3 sequence reads: CSARASQGRGNQPQHF. CDR3 sequence (DNA): TGCAGTGCTAGGGCCTCTCAGGGGCGAGGAAATCAGCCCCAGCATTTT.

This clonotype came up a few times. V usage is TRBV12-3 or TRBV12-4 and J usage is TRBJ2-7; D may be TRBD1 or TRBD2 (5 bases each). There are 16 residues in the CDR3. Between the trimmed V and J ends, which lost 1 base and 4 bases, there was a span of 17 bases. The CDR3: CASSLGMGRGPYEQYF. The CDR3 nucleotides are TGTGCCAGCAGTTTAGGAATGGGACGCGGCCCTTACGAGCAGTACTTC.

This clonotype appeared many times. The chain is built from TRBV5-4 and TRBJ2-3; D could derive from TRBD1 or TRBD2 (6 bases each). There are 15 residues in the CDR3. Germline-derived CDR1 and CDR2 are SGHNT and YYREEE (reference sequence). V lost 0 bases, J lost 3 bases, and 11 bases lay in between. The CDR3 DNA reads TGTGCCAGCAGCTTGGAAAGGGGGAGGACAGATACGCAGTATTTT. Amino acids: CASSLERGRTDTQYF.

The J gene is TRBJ2-1, the V gene TRBV11-2; D is possibly TRBD1 or TRBD2 (5 bases each). V lost 6 bases and J 9 bases, leaving 18 bases between the germline ends. Germline CDR1 SGHAT, CDR2 FQNNGV. The CDR3 runs to 14 residues. The CDR3 DNA sequence: TGTGCCAGCAGTTTCTTCTCCTCGAGGGGTGAGCAGTTCTTC. It codes for CASSFFSSRGEQFF.

This clonotype was counted ten times or more. The chain is built from TRBV9 and TRBJ2-5; D not resolved. V shed 3 bases and J shed 3 bases, with 12 bases lying between them. Germline V lookup: CDR1 SGDLS, CDR2 YYNGEE. The CDR3 has 14 amino acids. The CDR3: CASSAPNSEETQYF. The CDR3 DNA reads as TGTGCCAGCAGCGCCCCAAATTCAGAAGAGACCCAGTACTTC. The entire variable domain, with the rest obtained from reference TRBV9 and TRBJ2-5, is as follows: DSGVTQTPKHLITATGQRVTLRCSPRSGDLSVYWYQQSLDQGLQFLIQYYNGEERAKGNILERFSAQQFPDLHSELNLSSLELGDSALYFCASSAPNSEETQYFGPGTRLLVL.

V gene TRBV7-2 combines with J gene TRBJ2-3; 9 nucleotides match TRBD2. Trimming took 5 bases from V and 8 from J; bases not matched to a gene: 8. The germline V gene has CDR1 SGHTA and CDR2 FQGNSA. This CDR3 is built from 14 residues. For the CDR3, the DNA is TGTGCCAGCAGCCCGGGACTAGCTTCTGGTACGCAGTATTTT. It codes for CASSPGLASGTQYF.

This clonotype was observed many times. The chain couples TRBV20-1 to TRBJ1-5, with TRBD1 identical over 7 bases. Germline loops: CDR1 DFQATT, CDR2 SNEGSKA (reference sequence). The CDR3 runs to 15 residues. V lost 4 bases, J lost 4 bases, and 10 bases stayed unmatched. The CDR3 DNA sequence: TGCAGTGCTATAGGGGGCGAGTACGTGAATCAGCCCCAGCATTTT. Translating it yields CSAIGGEYVNQPQHF.

This clonotype was counted many times. The chain combines TRBV6-1 with TRBJ2-3; TRBD2 matches at 10 bases. The V gene end was trimmed by 4 bases and the J gene end by 5 bases; junction bases not matched to a gene: 6. This CDR3 has 15 amino acids. Germline values: CDR1 MNHNS, CDR2 SASEGT. The CDR3 region has the DNA TGTGCCAGCAGTGCCCCAGCGGGAGGGGGAGATACGCAGTATTTT. Amino acid sequence: CASSAPAGGGDTQYF.

This clonotype was recorded many times. The chain joins TRBV7-3 to TRBJ2-6; the D gene is possibly TRBD2 (6 bases). Trimming stripped 5 bases from V and 0 bases from J, with 11 bases between. In germline, CDR1 is SGHTA, CDR2 FQGTGA. The CDR3 totals 16 residues. CDR3 nucleotide sequence: TGTGCCAGCAGCCCGGGACTCAACTCTGGGGCCAACGTCCTGACTTTC. It specifies CASSPGLNSGANVLTF.

In its sample, this clonotype was seen many times. The rearrangement uses TRBV2 and TRBJ1-5; D perhaps matches TRBD1 (6 bases). The V end was cut by 6 bases, the J end by 0 bases, with 12 bases between. The CDR3 is 15 residues long. Looked up from germline, CDR1 is SNHLY and CDR2 is FYNNEI. The CDR3 region is CASSRDTHSNQPQHF. Written as DNA, the CDR3 is TGTGCCAGCAGCCGGGACACCCATAGCAATCAGCCCCAGCATTTT.

This clonotype showed up many times. This sequence joins TRBV20-1 and TRBJ2-3; no reliable D call. Per the germline V gene, CDR1 is DFQATT and CDR2 is SNEGSKA (reference sequence). V shed 8 bases and J shed 1 base, with 16 bases lying between them. The CDR3 is made up of 14 amino acids. The CDR3 sequence is CSCPGQPGTDTQYF. CDR3 bases: TGCAGTTGCCCCGGGCAGCCAGGCACAGATACGCAGTATTTT.